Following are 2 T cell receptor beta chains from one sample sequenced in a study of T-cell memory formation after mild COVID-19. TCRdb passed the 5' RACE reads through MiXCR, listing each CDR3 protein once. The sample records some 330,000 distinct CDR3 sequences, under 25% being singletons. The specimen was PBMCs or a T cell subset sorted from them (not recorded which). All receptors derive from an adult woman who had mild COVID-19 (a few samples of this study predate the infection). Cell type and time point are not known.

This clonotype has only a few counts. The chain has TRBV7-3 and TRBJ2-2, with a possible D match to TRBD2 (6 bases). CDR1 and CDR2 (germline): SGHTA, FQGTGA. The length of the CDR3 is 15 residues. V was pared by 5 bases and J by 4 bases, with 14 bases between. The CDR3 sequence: CASSLGTPGTGELFF. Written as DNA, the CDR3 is TGTGCCAGCAGCCTAGGGACTCCGGGCACCGGGGAGCTGTTTTTT.

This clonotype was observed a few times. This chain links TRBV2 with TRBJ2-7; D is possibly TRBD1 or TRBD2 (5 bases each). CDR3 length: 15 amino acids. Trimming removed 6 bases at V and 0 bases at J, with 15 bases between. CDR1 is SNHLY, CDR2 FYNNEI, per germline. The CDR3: CASSAMRGSSYEQYF. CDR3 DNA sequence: TGTGCCAGCAGCGCGATGAGGGGAAGCTCCTACGAGCAGTACTTC.